Below are 22 T cell receptor beta chains sequenced from a single sample in a study of response to subunit inactivated influenza vaccine. TCRdb reprocessed the RT-PCR reads via MiXCR and lists one record per CDR3 protein. Counted here are about half a million distinct CDR3 sequences, 9.5% to 12% occurring once; the ten biggest clones make up roughly 12%. Specimen: PBMCs from blood, collected more than 35 days after vaccination. The receptors here all came from a man aged 45-60 years who received an inactivated influenza vaccine.

This clonotype came up a few times. The chain uses TRBV11-2 and TRBJ2-7, with a tentative D call TRBD1 (5 bases). The V end was cut by 5 bases, the J end by 2 bases, with 10 bases between. The CDR3 loop spans 13 amino acids. Germline values: CDR1 SGHAT, CDR2 FQNNGV. This CDR3 reads CASSGAVTYEQYF. The DNA of the CDR3 is TGTGCCAGCAGCGGGGCCGTCACCTACGAGCAGTACTTC.

This clonotype appeared many times. The J gene is TRBJ2-1, the V gene TRBV28, with D perhaps TRBD2 (7 bases). The CDR3 is 15 amino acids. Trimming left V 1 base short and J 4 bases short, with 11 bases between. The V gene's germline CDR1 is MDHEN and CDR2 SYDVKM. CDR3 residues: CASSLFGGRYNEQFF. The CDR3 nucleotides are TGTGCCAGCAGTTTATTCGGGGGGCGATACAATGAGCAGTTCTTC.

J is TRBJ2-1 and V is TRBV15, with 7 bases that match TRBD2. V trimming: 5 bases; J trimming: 10 bases; junction bases outside the gene matches: 11. The CDR3 runs to 14 residues. CDR1 LNHNV and CDR2 YYDKDF come from the germline V gene (reference sequence). CDR3 nucleotides: TGTGCCACCAGCGGTGAGGGACTATTGGGGGAGCAGTTCTTC. It is translated as CATSGEGLLGEQFF.

J is TRBJ2-3 and V is TRBV12-3 or TRBV12-4; D is perhaps TRBD2 (6 bases). V lost 3 bases and J 2 bases, leaving 15 bases between the germline ends. This CDR3 is 16 amino acids long. The DNA for the CDR3 is TGTGCCAGCAGTTTGTCTGGCCGGGACTCCACAGATACGCAGTATTTT. Amino acids: CASSLSGRDSTDTQYF.

This clonotype was observed a few times. Germline and junction disagree at one end, which may indicate a read error. The V gene is TRBV20-1, the J gene TRBJ2-2, with 9 bases lining up with TRBD2. CDR1 and CDR2 (germline): DFQATT, SNEGSKA (reference sequence). This CDR3 has 16 amino acids. The CDR3 bases are TGCAGTGCGAGAGCAGCTGTAGCGGGAGCGGGCGGGGAGCTGTTTTTT. This gives the protein CSARAAVAGAGGELFF.

The sample holds a few counts of this clonotype. The V call is TRBV12-3 or TRBV12-4, the J call TRBJ1-1; D is undetermined. The CDR3 is made up of 12 amino acids. The CDR3 nucleotides read TGTGGGACGGACTCGACCCAATCTGAAGCTTTCTTT. Its translation is CGTDSTQSEAFF.

The sample holds many counts of this clonotype. This sequence joins TRBV7-2 and TRBJ2-3, with D hard to call. Germline V gene lookup returns CDR1 SGHTA and CDR2 FQGNSA. The CDR3 totals 16 residues. Trimming stripped 2 bases from V and 1 base from J, with 13 bases between. The CDR3 DNA reads TGTGCCAGCAGCTTAACCTCTTACGCAGGCACAGATACGCAGTATTTT. As protein: CASSLTSYAGTDTQYF.

In this sample, this clonotype turned up a few times. The chain combines TRBV20-1 with TRBJ1-5; a possible D gene is TRBD1 (5 bases). Trimming shortened V by 1 base and J by 4 bases, and 8 bases separated the two germline ends. Germline CDR1 reads DFQATT; CDR2 reads SNEGSKA (reference sequence). The CDR3 length is 13 residues. CDR3: CSARVKGNQPQHF. CDR3 nucleotides: TGCAGTGCTAGAGTCAAGGGGAATCAGCCCCAGCATTTT.

The sample holds many counts of this clonotype. This chain uses TRBV12-3 or TRBV12-4 with TRBJ2-7; 7 bases are shared with TRBD2. CDR3 length equals 13 residues. The ends lost 7 bases at V and 2 bases at J; junction bases unmatched: 5. For the CDR3, the DNA is TGTGCCAGCACCAAGGGAGGGACCTACGAGCAGTACTTC. Amino acids: CASTKGGTYEQYF.

V is TRBV4-2 and J is TRBJ1-1, with D possibly matching TRBD1 (6 bases). The germline V gene has CDR1 LGHNA and CDR2 YNFKEQ. V was pared by 0 bases and J by 0 bases, with 11 bases between. This CDR3 has 16 residues. The DNA for the CDR3 is TGTGCCAGCAGCCAAGAGGGGGCCCTGATGAACACTGAAGCTTTCTTT. Translated: CASSQEGALMNTEAFF.

CDR3 DNA sequence: TGTGCCAGCAGCTTGCGGCCGGCAGAGCACACTGAAGCTTTCTTT. Its protein is CASSLRPAEHTEAFF. The genes are TRBV5-5 and TRBJ1-1; D uncertain. This CDR3 contains 15 residues. Germline V gene lookup returns CDR1 SGHKS and CDR2 YYEKEE (reference sequence). The V gene lost 1 base and the J gene lost 3 bases, with 13 bases spanning the gap.

Only a few counts were recorded for this clonotype. The chain has TRBV11-2 and TRBJ2-5, with D possibly being TRBD1 (5 bases). Germline values: CDR1 SGHAT, CDR2 FQNNGV. V gave up 2 bases and J gave up 5 bases, with 12 bases separating them. This CDR3 contains 14 residues. The chain's CDR3 is CASSLQGSWETQYF. The CDR3 coding sequence is TGTGCCAGCAGCTTACAGGGTTCATGGGAGACCCAGTACTTC.

This clonotype has a count of ten or more. This chain joins TRBV5-1 and TRBJ2-7, with a tentative D call TRBD2 (5 bases). The CDR3 length is 15 residues. Per the germline V gene, CDR1 is SGHRS and CDR2 is YFSETQ. V lost 0 bases and J lost 4, with 14 bases in between. In nucleotides, the CDR3 is TGCGCCAGCAGCTTGGATCGGGAAAGTCAATACGAGCAGTACTTC. Translating gives CASSLDRESQYEQYF. Combining the CDR3 with reference TRBV5-1 and TRBJ2-7 gives the whole variable domain KAGVTQTPRYLIKTRGQQVTLSCSPISGHRSVSWYQQTPGQGLQFLFEYFSETQRNKGNFPGRFSGRQFSNSRSEMNVSTLELGDSALYLCASSLDRESQYEQYFGPGTRLTVT.

The CDR3 DNA reads as TGTGCCAGCAGCCGACTAGCGGGGGTCCAAGAGACCCAGTACTTC. Translated, it gives CASSRLAGVQETQYF. This chain connects TRBV11-2 to TRBJ2-5; 12 bases map to TRBD2. This CDR3 is 15 amino acids long. CDR1 is SGHAT and CDR2 is FQNNGV in the germline V gene. J lost 1 base, V lost 5 bases, and 2 bases had no gene match. Complete variable domain (other parts from reference TRBV11-2 and TRBJ2-5): EAGVAQSPRYKIIEKRQSVAFWCNPISGHATLYWYQQILGQGPKLLIQFQNNGVVDDSQLPKDRFSAERLKGVDSTLKIQPAKLEDSAVYLCASSRLAGVQETQYFGPGTRLLVL.

This clonotype has more than one count but fewer than ten. DNA of the CDR3: TGTGCCACCTGGGGGGGGTCGGGAACGCAGTATTTT. It is translated as CATWGGSGTQYF. The chain combines TRBV24-1 with TRBJ2-3, with TRBD2 matching 7 bases. CDR1 KGHDR and CDR2 SFDVKD come from the germline V gene. Trimming cost V 9 bases and J 9 bases; bases outside gene matches: 8. The CDR3 has 12 residues.

This clonotype was seen a few times. V usage is TRBV20-1 and J usage is TRBJ2-7; possibly TRBD1 or TRBD2 for D (5 bases each). The germline gives CDR1 DFQATT, CDR2 SNEGSKA (reference sequence). The V and J ends lost 1 base and 5 bases respectively, with 15 bases between them. This CDR3 spans 14 amino acids. CDR3 amino acids: CSARGGPALDEQYF. Here the CDR3 DNA reads TGCAGTGCTAGAGGGGGACCCGCCTTGGACGAGCAGTACTTC.

The rearrangement uses TRBV29-1 and TRBJ2-7; 8 nucleotides match TRBD2. The length of the CDR3 is 12 residues. The V gene's germline CDR1 is SQVTM and CDR2 ANQGSEA. The V gene end was trimmed by 7 bases and the J gene end by 6 bases; junction bases not matched to a gene: 8. The CDR3 nucleotides are TGCAGCGCCGAGCGGGGGCTCGGCGAGCAGTACTTC. Protein sequence: CSAERGLGEQYF.

Of note for this clonotype: This may stem from a read error, because a much larger clone lies one nucleotide away. This sequence joins TRBV7-2 and TRBJ1-3, with D hard to call. Germline V lookup: CDR1 SGHTA, CDR2 FQGNSA. The CDR3 contains 14 residues. V was pared by 5 bases and J by 4 bases, with 12 bases between. The CDR3 DNA is TGTACCAGCAGCACCTCGGAAAGGGGAAACACCATATATTTT. It encodes CTSSTSERGNTIYF.

This chain uses TRBV5-1 with TRBJ2-5; 15 positions match TRBD2. V shed 4 bases and J 4 bases; nucleotides not matched to a gene: 8. Germline lookup yields CDR1 SGHRS and CDR2 YFSETQ. The CDR3 loop spans 17 amino acids. Here the CDR3 reads CASSPGLAGGQRETQYF. The CDR3 nucleotides are TGCGCCAGCAGCCCCGGACTAGCGGGGGGGCAGAGAGAGACCCAGTACTTC.

Only a few counts were recorded for this clonotype. The rearrangement links TRBV2 to TRBJ2-7; 7 bases are a match to TRBD2. The CDR3 is 15 residues long. V dropped 1 base and J dropped 7; count of bases not matched to a gene: 10. Germline V gene data show CDR1 as SNHLY and CDR2 as FYNNEI. CDR3 sequence: CASSEGAGPALEQYF. The CDR3 DNA is TGTGCCAGCAGTGAAGGAGCGGGACCCGCTTTGGAGCAGTACTTC.

This clonotype was observed a handful of times. J is TRBJ1-1 and V is TRBV3-1; a weak D match, TRBD1 (5 bases). Germline V CDR1 and CDR2: LGHDT, YNNKEL (reference sequence). This CDR3 region has 14 residues. The V and J ends lost 1 base and 4 bases respectively, with 10 bases between them. The CDR3 loop reads CASSQVGEGTEAFF. In DNA, the CDR3 is TGTGCCAGCAGCCAAGTGGGGGAGGGCACTGAAGCTTTCTTT.

This clonotype was picked up many times. The rearrangement links TRBV20-1 to TRBJ2-7; no clear D. V was cut by 0 bases and J by 4 bases, with 13 bases left in between. Germline values: CDR1 DFQATT, CDR2 SNEGSKA (reference sequence). CDR3 length: 14 amino acids. The CDR3 region has the DNA TGCAGTGCTAGAGATGTGGCTAGTTCTTACGAGCAGTACTTC. Residues: CSARDVASSYEQYF.